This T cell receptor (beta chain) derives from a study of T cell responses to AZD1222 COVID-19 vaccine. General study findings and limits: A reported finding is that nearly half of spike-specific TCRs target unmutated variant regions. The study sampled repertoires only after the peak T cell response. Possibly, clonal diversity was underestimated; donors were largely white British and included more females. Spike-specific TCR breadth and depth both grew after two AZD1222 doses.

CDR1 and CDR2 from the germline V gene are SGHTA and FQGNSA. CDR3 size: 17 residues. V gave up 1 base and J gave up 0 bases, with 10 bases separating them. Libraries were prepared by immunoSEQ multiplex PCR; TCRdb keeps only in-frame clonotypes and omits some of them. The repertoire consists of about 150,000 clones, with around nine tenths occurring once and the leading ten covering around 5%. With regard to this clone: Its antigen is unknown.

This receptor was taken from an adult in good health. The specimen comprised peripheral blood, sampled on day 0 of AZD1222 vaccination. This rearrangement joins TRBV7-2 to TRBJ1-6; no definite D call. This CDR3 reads CASSLGQASSYNSPLHF. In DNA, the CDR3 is TGTGCCAGCAGCTTAGGGCAGGCGAGCTCCTATAATTCACCCCTCCACTTT.